One sample yielded the 9 T cell receptor beta chains listed below, sequenced in a study of tissue T cells after allogeneic stem cell transplantation. Assay: immunoSEQ multiplex PCR; the TCRdb copy retains only in-frame clones and omits some. The table records about 8,300 clones, approximately 50% of them present only once. The sample's time point: mouse harvest day 7 after allogeneic transplant. Each mouse received 10^7 T-cell-depleted marrow cells plus 10^6 splenic CD5+ T cells by tail vein. The sample was gut tissue. The origin of the receptors is a female BALB/c mouse given C57BL/6 T cells with graft-versus-host disease after an allogeneic hematopoietic cell transplant.

Concerning this clone: Gene and germline names: mouse. The read is 1 residue too short to cover the CDR3 end, so that end is filled in from the germline J gene. The rearrangement joins TRBV26 to TRBJ2-2; TRBD2 aligns across 7 bases. The CDR3 consists of 14 residues. Germline values: CDR1 KGHPV, CDR2 FQNQEV (reference sequence). Trimming removed 5 bases from V and 2 bases from J; junction bases left unmatched: 2. CDR3 region: CASSSWGNTGQLYF. The covered CDR3 bases are TGTGCCAGCAGTTCCTGGGGGAACACCGGGCAGCTCTAC.

With regard to this clone: The listed genes are named as in mouse. The sequence runs out 1 residue before the end of the CDR3; the remainder is reconstructed from the germline J gene. V gene TRBV3 combines with J gene TRBJ2-2, with D unresolved. There are 14 residues in the CDR3. The germline V gene has CDR1 SNHLY and CDR2 FYNGKV (reference sequence). Trimming took off 0 bases at V and 0 bases at J, with 2 bases between the two ends. CDR3 DNA, as far as it was read: TGTGCCAGCAGCTTAGCAGCAAACACCGGGCAGCTCTAC. This translates into CASSLAANTGQLY. The whole CDR3 sequence reads CASSLAANTGQLYF.

A remark on this clone: Mouse names are used for the genes. The part of the CDR3 DNA that was read is TGTGCAAGCAGCTTCCTGGGGGGGCTCTATGCTGAGCAGTTC. This sequence encodes CASSFLGGLYAEQF. The whole CDR3 reads CASSFLGGLYAEQFF. This chain uses TRBV16 with TRBJ2-1; 10 positions agree with TRBD2. The read comes to an end 1 residue before the CDR3 does, leaving the germline J gene to fill in the end. This CDR3 region has 15 residues. V was clipped by 3 bases and J by 3 bases; unmatched bases: 2. Per germline, CDR1 SGHSA and CDR2 FRNQAP.

Note on this clone: Germline and genes: mouse. The read terminates 1 residue before the CDR3 end, so the remaining end is supplied by the germline J gene. The V gene is TRBV3, the J gene TRBJ2-1, with 12 bases identical to TRBD2. V lost 5 bases and J lost 3; bases outside the gene matches: 5. The CDR3 extends over 16 amino acids. Germline assignment: CDR1 SNHLY and CDR2 FYNGKV (reference sequence). Incomplete CDR3 DNA: TGTGCCAGCAGCCGACTGGGGGGGCTTAGCTATGCTGAGCAGTTC. This gives the protein CASSRLGGLSYAEQF. The full CDR3 protein is CASSRLGGLSYAEQFF. The whole variable domain, remainder taken from reference TRBV3 and TRBJ2-1, is GPKVLQIPSHQIIDMGQMVTLNCDPVSNHLYFYWYKQILGQQMEFLVNFYNGKVMEKSKLFKDQFSVERPDGSYFTLKIQPTALEDSAVYFCASSRLGGLSYAEQFFGPGTRLTVL.

This clone was detected only a few times. Each gene name is a mouse one. The read halts 1 residue ahead of the CDR3 end, with the missing end drawn from the germline J gene. The J gene is TRBJ2-7, the V gene TRBV24; 7 positions agree with TRBD1. Germline V gives CDR1 KGHTA, CDR2 FRNEEI. This CDR3 contains 14 residues. Trimming cost V 4 bases and J 0 bases; bases outside gene matches: 3. CDR3 DNA, as far as it was read: TGTGCCAGCAGTCACCGGGACAGCTCCTATGAACAGTAC. It specifies CASSHRDSSYEQY. The complete CDR3 sequence is CASSHRDSSYEQYF.

The count of this clone is one. Gene names are the mouse ones. The sequenced CDR3 bases are TGTGCCAGCAGCCCCTATTCCTATAATTCGCCCCTCTAC. This codes for CASSPYSYNSPLY. The entire CDR3 reads CASSPYSYNSPLYF. The rearrangement joins TRBV26 to TRBJ1-6; D unclear. The sequence runs out 1 residue before the end of the CDR3; the remainder is reconstructed from the germline J gene. TRBJ1-6 counts as an open reading frame of uncertain function. Trimming pared 6 bases from V and 0 bases from J, leaving 6 bases between. CDR3 length: 14 amino acids. The germline gives CDR1 KGHPV, CDR2 FQNQEV (reference sequence).

Regarding this clone: Mouse gene names and germline throughout. The read comes to an end 1 residue before the CDR3 does, leaving the germline J gene to fill in the end. This chain joins TRBV26 and TRBJ2-1, with 9 bases matching TRBD2. Germline assignment: CDR1 KGHPV and CDR2 FQNQEV (reference sequence). V was pared by 4 bases and J by 4 bases, with 2 bases of the junction left unmatched. The CDR3 has 14 residues. The CDR3 reads CASSQLGGYAEQFF. The covered CDR3 bases are TGTGCCAGCAGTCAACTGGGGGGTTATGCTGAGCAGTTC.

Of note for this clone: The gene names given are mouse names. Coverage ceases 1 residue before the CDR3 finishes, and the germline J gene fills in the end. The chain has TRBV14 and TRBJ1-1; D gene ambiguous. Germline V lookup: CDR1 SGHDT, CDR2 FRDEAV. V was clipped by 5 bases and J by 5 bases, with 10 bases between them. The length of the CDR3 is 12 residues. The DNA read from the CDR3 is TGTGCCAGCAGCTTCGACACTACAGAAGTCTTC. As protein: CASSFDTTEVF. In full, the CDR3 is CASSFDTTEVFF.

This clone was detected a few times. Mouse names are used for the genes. The read halts 1 residue ahead of the CDR3 end, with the missing end drawn from the germline J gene. The chain has TRBV3 and TRBJ1-3; D not certain. The V and J ends lost 1 base and 0 bases respectively, with 13 bases between them. From germline, CDR1 is SNHLY and CDR2 FYNGKV (reference sequence). The CDR3 runs 17 residues. The CDR3 DNA, read in part, is TGTGCCAGCAGCTTAGGGGAAGGAGGATATTCTGGAAATACGCTCTAT. Translated, it gives CASSLGEGGYSGNTLY. The CDR3 in its entirety is CASSLGEGGYSGNTLYF.